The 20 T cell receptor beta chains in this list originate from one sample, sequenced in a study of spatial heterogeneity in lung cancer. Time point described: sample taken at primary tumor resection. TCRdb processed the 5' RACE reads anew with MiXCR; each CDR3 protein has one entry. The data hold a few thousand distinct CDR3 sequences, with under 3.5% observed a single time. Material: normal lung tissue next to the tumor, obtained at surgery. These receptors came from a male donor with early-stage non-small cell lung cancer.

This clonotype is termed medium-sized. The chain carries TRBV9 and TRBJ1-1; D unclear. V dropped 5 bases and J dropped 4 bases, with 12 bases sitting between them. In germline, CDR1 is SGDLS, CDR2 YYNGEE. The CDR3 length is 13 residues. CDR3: CASSGLTGTEAFF. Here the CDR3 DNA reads TGTGCCAGCAGTGGACTCACTGGCACTGAAGCTTTCTTT.

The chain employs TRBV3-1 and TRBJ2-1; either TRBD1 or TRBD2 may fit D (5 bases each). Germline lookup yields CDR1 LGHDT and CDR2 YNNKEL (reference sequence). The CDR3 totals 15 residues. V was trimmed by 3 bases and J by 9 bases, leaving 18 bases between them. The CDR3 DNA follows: TGTGCCAGCAGCCATTTCCGGGACCGCGGCGGTGAGCAGTTCTTC. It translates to CASSHFRDRGGEQFF.

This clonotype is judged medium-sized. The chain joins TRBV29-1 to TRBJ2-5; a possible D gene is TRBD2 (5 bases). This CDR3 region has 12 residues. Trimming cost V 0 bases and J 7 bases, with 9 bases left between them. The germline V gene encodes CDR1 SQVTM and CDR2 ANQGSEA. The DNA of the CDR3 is TGCAGCGTTGAAGAGGTCCGGGGGACCCAGTACTTC. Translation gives CSVEEVRGTQYF.

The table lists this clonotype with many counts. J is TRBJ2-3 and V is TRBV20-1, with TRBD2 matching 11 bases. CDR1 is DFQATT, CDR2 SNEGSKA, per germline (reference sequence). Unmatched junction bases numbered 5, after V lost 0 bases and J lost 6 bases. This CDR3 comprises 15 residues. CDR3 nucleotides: TGCAGTGCTAGAGATACACTAGCGGGGGTGGATACGCAGTATTTT. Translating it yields CSARDTLAGVDTQYF.

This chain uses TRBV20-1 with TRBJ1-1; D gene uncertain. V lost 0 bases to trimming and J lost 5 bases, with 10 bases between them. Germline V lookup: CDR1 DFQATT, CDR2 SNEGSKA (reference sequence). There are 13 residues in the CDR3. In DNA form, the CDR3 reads TGCAGTGCTAGAGATCTCGGGGTAACTGAAGCTTTCTTT. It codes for CSARDLGVTEAFF.

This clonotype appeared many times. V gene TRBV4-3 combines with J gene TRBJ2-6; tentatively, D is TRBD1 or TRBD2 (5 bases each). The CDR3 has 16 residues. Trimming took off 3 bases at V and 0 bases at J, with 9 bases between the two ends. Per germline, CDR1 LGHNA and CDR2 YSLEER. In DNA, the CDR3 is TGCGCCAGCAGCCAGGGGGAGACCTCTGGGGCCAACGTCCTGACTTTC. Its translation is CASSQGETSGANVLTF.

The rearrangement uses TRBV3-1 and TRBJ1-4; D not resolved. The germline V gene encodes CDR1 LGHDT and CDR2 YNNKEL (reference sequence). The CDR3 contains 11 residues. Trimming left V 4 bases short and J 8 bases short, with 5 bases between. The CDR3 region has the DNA TGTGCCAGCAGCCGACGCGAAAAACTGTTTTTT. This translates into CASSRREKLFF.

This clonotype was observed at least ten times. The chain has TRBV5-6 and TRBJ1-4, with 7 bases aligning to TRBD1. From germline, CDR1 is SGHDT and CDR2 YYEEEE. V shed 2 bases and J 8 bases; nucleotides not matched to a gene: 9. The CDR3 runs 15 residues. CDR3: CASSFSDRVEEKLFF. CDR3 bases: TGTGCCAGCAGCTTTTCTGACAGGGTGGAAGAAAAACTGTTTTTT.

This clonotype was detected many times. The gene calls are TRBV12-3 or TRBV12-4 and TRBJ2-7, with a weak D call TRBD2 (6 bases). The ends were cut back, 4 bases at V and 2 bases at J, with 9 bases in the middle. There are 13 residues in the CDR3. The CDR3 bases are TGTGCCAGCAGTTGGACGGGAGCCTACGAGCAGTACTTC. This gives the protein CASSWTGAYEQYF.

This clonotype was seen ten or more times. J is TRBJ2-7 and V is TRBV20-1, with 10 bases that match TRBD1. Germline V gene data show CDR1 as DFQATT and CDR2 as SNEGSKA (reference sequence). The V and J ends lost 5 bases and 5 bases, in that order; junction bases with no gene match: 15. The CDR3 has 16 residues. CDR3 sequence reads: CSAVGTGDRGQDEQYF. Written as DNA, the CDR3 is TGCAGTGCTGTAGGAACCGGAGACAGGGGGCAAGACGAGCAGTACTTC.

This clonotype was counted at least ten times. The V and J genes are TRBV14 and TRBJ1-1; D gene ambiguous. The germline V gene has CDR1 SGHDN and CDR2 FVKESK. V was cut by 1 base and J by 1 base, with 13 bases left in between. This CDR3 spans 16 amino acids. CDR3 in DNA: TGTGCCAGCAGCCAAGCATTTCCAGGCTCGAACACTGAAGCTTTCTTT. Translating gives CASSQAFPGSNTEAFF.

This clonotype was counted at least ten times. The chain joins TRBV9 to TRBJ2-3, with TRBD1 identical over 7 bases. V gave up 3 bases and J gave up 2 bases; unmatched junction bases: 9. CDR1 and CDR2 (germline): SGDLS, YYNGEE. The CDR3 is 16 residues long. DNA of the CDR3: TGTGCCAGCAGCGCTCCGACAGGGCGCCCCACAGATACGCAGTATTTT. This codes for CASSAPTGRPTDTQYF.

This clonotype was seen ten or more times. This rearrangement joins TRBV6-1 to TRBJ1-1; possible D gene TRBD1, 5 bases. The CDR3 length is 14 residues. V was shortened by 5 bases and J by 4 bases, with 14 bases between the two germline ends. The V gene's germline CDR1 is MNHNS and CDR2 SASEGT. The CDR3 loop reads CASSFTQVPTEAFF. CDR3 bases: TGTGCCAGCAGTTTCACACAGGTTCCCACTGAAGCTTTCTTT.

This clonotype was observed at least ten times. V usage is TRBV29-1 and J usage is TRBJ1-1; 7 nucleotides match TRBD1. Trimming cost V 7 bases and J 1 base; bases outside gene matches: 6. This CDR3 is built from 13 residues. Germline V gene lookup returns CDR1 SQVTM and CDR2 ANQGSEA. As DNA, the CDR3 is TGCAGCGGAAACAGGGGATCGAACACTGAAGCTTTCTTT. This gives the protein CSGNRGSNTEAFF.

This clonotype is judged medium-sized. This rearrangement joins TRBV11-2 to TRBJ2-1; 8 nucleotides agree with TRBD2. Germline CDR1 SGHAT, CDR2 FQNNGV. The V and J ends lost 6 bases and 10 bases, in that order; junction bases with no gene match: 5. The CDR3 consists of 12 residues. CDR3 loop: CASRSAGDEQFF. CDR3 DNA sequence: TGTGCCAGCAGGTCAGCGGGAGACGAGCAGTTCTTC.

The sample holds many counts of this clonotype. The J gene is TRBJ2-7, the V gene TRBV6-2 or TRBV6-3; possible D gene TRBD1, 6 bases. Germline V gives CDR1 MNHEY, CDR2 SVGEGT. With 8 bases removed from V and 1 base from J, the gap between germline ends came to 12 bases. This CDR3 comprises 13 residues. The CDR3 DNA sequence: TGTGCCAGCGGGGACACAATGTCCTACGAGCAGTACTTC. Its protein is CASGDTMSYEQYF.

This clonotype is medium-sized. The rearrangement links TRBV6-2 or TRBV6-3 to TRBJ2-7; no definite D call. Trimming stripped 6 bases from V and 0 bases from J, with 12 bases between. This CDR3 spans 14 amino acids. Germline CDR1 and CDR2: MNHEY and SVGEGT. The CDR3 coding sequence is TGTGCCAGCAGAACGGCCTTAAGCTCCTACGAGCAGTACTTC. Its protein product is CASRTALSSYEQYF.

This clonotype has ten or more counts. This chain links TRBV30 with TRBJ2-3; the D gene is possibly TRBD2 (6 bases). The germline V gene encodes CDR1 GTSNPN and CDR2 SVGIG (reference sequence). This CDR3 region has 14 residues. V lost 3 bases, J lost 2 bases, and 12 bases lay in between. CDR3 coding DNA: TGTGCCTGGAGACGGCGGGAACTCACAGATACGCAGTATTTT. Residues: CAWRRRELTDTQYF.

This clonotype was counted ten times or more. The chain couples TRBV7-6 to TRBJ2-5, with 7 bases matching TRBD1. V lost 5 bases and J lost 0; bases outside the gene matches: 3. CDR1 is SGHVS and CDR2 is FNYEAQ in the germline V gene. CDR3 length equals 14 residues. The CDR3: CASSLGGYQETQYF. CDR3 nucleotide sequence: TGTGCCAGCAGCCTAGGGGGCTACCAAGAGACCCAGTACTTC.

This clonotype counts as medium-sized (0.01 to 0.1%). The CDR3 region has the DNA TGTGCCAGCAGTGCTATGGACAGGAACTACGAGCAGTACTTC. It specifies CASSAMDRNYEQYF. This chain connects TRBV2 to TRBJ2-7, with 7 positions matching TRBD1. Germline V gene lookup returns CDR1 SNHLY and CDR2 FYNNEI. Trimming removed 4 bases from V and 3 bases from J; junction bases left unmatched: 6. This CDR3 region has 14 residues.